A single sample gave rise to the 19 T cell receptor beta chains below, sequenced in a study of monozygotic twins with inflammatory bowel disease. From its re-call of the 5' RACE reads, TCRdb lists each CDR3 protein once, without DNA. This specimen shows over 100,000 distinct CDR3 sequences; the ten leading clones hold around 12%. The specimen sequenced was blood. Receptor source: a human donor with ulcerative colitis or Crohn's disease, or a healthy co-twin of an affected twin (not recorded which).

This chain joins TRBV10-3 and TRBJ1-1; TCRdb indicates TRBD1, and absent DNA this call remains unverified. Germline V gene lookup returns CDR1 ENHRY and CDR2 SYGVKD. The CDR3 has 15 amino acids. The CDR3 sequence is CAISEQQAWGTEAFF.

The chain couples TRBV9 to TRBJ1-4; TCRdb calls TRBD1, which cannot be checked without DNA. Germline assignment: CDR1 SGDLS and CDR2 YYNGEE. This CDR3 comprises 14 residues. Here the CDR3 reads CASSRDRAWGKLFF. The full variable domain, its missing parts supplied by reference TRBV9 and TRBJ1-4, is DSGVTQTPKHLITATGQRVTLRCSPRSGDLSVYWYQQSLDQGLQFLIQYYNGEERAKGNILERFSAQQFPDLHSELNLSSLELGDSALYFCASSRDRAWGKLFFGSGTQLSVL.

The chain is built from TRBV4-1 and TRBJ2-5; TCRdb gives TRBD2 as the D gene, but with no DNA this cannot be confirmed. Looked up from germline, CDR1 is MGHRA and CDR2 is YSYEKL. The CDR3 spans 14 residues. The CDR3 region is CASSQEARRETQYF.

The chain recombines TRBV7-9 with TRBJ2-3. The CDR3 has 14 amino acids. Germline V gene data show CDR1 as SEHNR and CDR2 as FQNEAQ (reference sequence). The CDR3 sequence: CASSRDAGADTQYF.

CDR3 in amino acids: CASNHDPNQPQHF. J is TRBJ1-5 and V is TRBV6-6. There are 13 residues in the CDR3. Germline-derived CDR1 and CDR2 are MNHNY and SVGAGI (reference sequence).

The rearrangement links TRBV29-1 to TRBJ2-1; the TRBD2 assignment by TCRdb is unverifiable without DNA. CDR1 is SQVTM and CDR2 is ANQGSEA in the germline V gene. This CDR3 region has 15 residues. CDR3 protein: CSVNPLVFGRYEQFF.

V is TRBV19 and J is TRBJ2-1; TCRdb's D gene call, TRBD2, goes unchecked for lack of DNA. Germline V gene data show CDR1 as LNHDA and CDR2 as SQIVND (reference sequence). This CDR3 is built from 21 residues. CDR3 sequence reads: CASSIRPGTSGALGSYNEQFF.

The chain combines TRBV12-3 or TRBV12-4 with TRBJ1-2. This CDR3 is 15 amino acids long. The CDR3: CASSLSGPTSHGYTF.

The chain carries TRBV6-1 and TRBJ2-6. The CDR3 length is 15 residues. Per the germline V gene, CDR1 is MNHNS and CDR2 is SASEGT. The CDR3 region is CASTPPASGANVLTF.

This chain joins TRBV20-1 and TRBJ2-6; without DNA, the TCRdb call of TRBD1 cannot be checked. The CDR3 is made up of 16 amino acids. Germline loops: CDR1 DFQATT, CDR2 SNEGSKA (reference sequence). The CDR3 sequence is CSARVRGKVGANVLTF.

The genes are TRBV7-2 and TRBJ1-2; TCRdb gives TRBD1 as the D gene, but with no DNA this cannot be confirmed. The CDR3 is 14 residues long. Germline V gives CDR1 SGHTA, CDR2 FQGNSA. CDR3: CASSYRTGIYGYTF.

The genes are TRBV28 and TRBJ1-4. The CDR3 is 16 residues long. Per germline, CDR1 MDHEN and CDR2 SYDVKM. The CDR3 protein is CASRKGGVLTNEKLFF.

V usage is TRBV28 and J usage is TRBJ1-2; TCRdb selects TRBD1, and the lack of DNA leaves this call unchecked. The V gene's germline CDR1 is MDHEN and CDR2 SYDVKM. This CDR3 has 18 amino acids. The CDR3: CASSMGAPGQGIDYGYTF.

V and J are TRBV7-9 and TRBJ2-2. The CDR3 consists of 15 residues. Per germline, CDR1 SEHNR and CDR2 FQNEAQ (reference sequence). The CDR3 reads CASSLDAVNTGELFF.

The CDR3 reads CANSLSQGTSPEGDTEAFF. This chain links TRBV18 with TRBJ1-1; TCRdb selects TRBD1, and the lack of DNA leaves this call unchecked. Germline-derived CDR1 and CDR2 are KGHSH and LQKENI. The length of the CDR3 is 19 residues.

The chain links TRBV3-1 to TRBJ2-5. The CDR3 sequence is 13 residues long. Germline V lookup: CDR1 LGHDT, CDR2 YNNKEL (reference sequence). CDR3 sequence: CASSQVDGETQYF.

The rearrangement links TRBV2 to TRBJ1-5. Germline V gives CDR1 SNHLY, CDR2 FYNNEI. The CDR3 totals 15 residues. This CDR3 is CASEAVVQSNQPQHF. Looking up the rest from reference TRBV2 and TRBJ1-5 gives the full variable domain: EPEVTQTPSHQVTQMGQEVILRCVPISNHLYFYWYRQILGQKVEFLVSFYNNEISEKSEIFDDQFSVERPDGSNFTLKIRSTKLEDSAMYFCASEAVVQSNQPQHFGDGTRLSIL.

The V gene is TRBV6-2 or TRBV6-3, the J gene TRBJ2-1. Germline V gene data show CDR1 as MNHEY and CDR2 as SVGEGT. The CDR3 runs to 13 residues. CDR3 residues: CASSHNFIGEQFF.

The chain is built from TRBV28 and TRBJ2-5; the D call of TRBD1 rests on TCRdb alone, since no DNA is present to check it. The CDR3 length is 15 residues. The germline V gene encodes CDR1 MDHEN and CDR2 SYDVKM. The CDR3 region is CASSSRATYQETQYF.